Following are 4 T cell receptor beta chains from one sample sequenced in a study of spatial heterogeneity in lung cancer. Time point of the sample: sample taken at primary tumor resection. Whole RNA, which was extracted from tumor, nontumor lung tissue or frozen PBMC, was sequenced without any cell sorting. TCRdb reprocessed the 5' RACE reads via MiXCR and lists one record per CDR3 protein. The table includes 10,000 to 15,000 distinct CDR3 sequences, roughly 3.9% detected once. This sample comprised PBMCs, obtained at surgery. The receptors derive from a male donor with early-stage non-small cell lung cancer.

This clonotype was picked up many times. This beta chain appears as a stray read in a library generated for alpha chains; its size is not informative. This chain links TRBV6-5 with TRBJ2-6, with 11 nucleotides matching TRBD1. The trim removed 5 bases at V and 0 bases at J, leaving 3 bases unmatched. The length of the CDR3 is 17 residues. Per germline, CDR1 MNHEY and CDR2 SVGAGI. This CDR3 is CASSGQGAFSGANVLTF. In DNA, the CDR3 is TGTGCCAGCAGTGGACAGGGGGCCTTCTCTGGGGCCAACGTCCTGACTTTC.

As to this clonotype: With the library built for alpha chains, this beta chain is off target and its frequency is not meaningful. The CDR3 sequence is CSAPRPGGRDTQYF. DNA of the CDR3: TGCAGTGCCCCCCGGCCGGGAGGGAGAGATACGCAGTATTTT. The rearrangement joins TRBV20-1 to TRBJ2-3; TRBD2 agrees at 8 bases. V trimming: 6 bases; J trimming: 5 bases; junction bases outside the gene matches: 10. The CDR3 covers 14 residues. The germline CDR1 and CDR2 sequences are DFQATT and SNEGSKA (reference sequence).

This clonotype was counted between two and nine times. This beta chain is an unintended read in a library built for alpha chains; its size means little. The gene calls are TRBV30 and TRBJ1-2; D not resolved. Germline assignment: CDR1 GTSNPN and CDR2 SVGIG (reference sequence). This CDR3 is 14 amino acids long. The V end lost 6 bases, the J end lost 0 bases, and 14 bases lay between the germline ends. The CDR3 bases are TGTGCCTGCCCCTGGGCAAGAGCTAACTATGGCTACACCTTC. This sequence encodes CACPWARANYGYTF.

This clonotype was detected many times. A library made for alpha chains picked up this beta chain off target, so its size means little. This chain connects TRBV10-3 to TRBJ1-2; maybe TRBD1 (6 bases). Germline CDR1 reads ENHRY; CDR2 reads SYGVKD. The CDR3 length is 17 residues. V was pared by 0 bases and J by 3 bases, with 17 bases between. The DNA of the CDR3 is TGTGCCATCAGTGAGTCGACCAGGGGAGGAAGGGACTATGGCTACACCTTC. Translation gives CAISESTRGGRDYGYTF.